The 27 T cell receptor beta chains in this list originate from one sample, sequenced in a study of post-analysis software for immune sequencing data. Incorporated into the TCR beta cDNA libraries were unique molecular identifiers, which served to reduce PCR and sequencing biases. TCRdb used MiXCR to reprocess the PCR reads, holding one entry per CDR3 protein. This table holds roughly 600,000 distinct CDR3 sequences, roughly 45% found once. The antigens for these receptors are not known. Findings of the study overall: Five or six TRBV segments appeared more often in patients than in controls, and TRBV5-6, TRBV5-1 and TRBV20-1 were among these.

Specimen: blood. These receptor sequences come from a girl aged 5-17 years with multiple sclerosis.

V is TRBV7-6 and J is TRBJ2-7; D may be TRBD1 (6 bases). V was clipped by 1 base and J by 3 bases, with 16 bases between them. Germline CDR1 is SGHVS and CDR2 is FNYEAQ. The CDR3 is 16 amino acids. CDR3 nucleotide sequence: TGTGCCAGCAGCTTAGGGGAATCAGGGGCGGTCTACGAGCAGTACTTC. Translation: CASSLGESGAVYEQYF. The whole variable domain, remainder taken from reference TRBV7-6 and TRBJ2-7, is GAGVSQSPRYKVTKRGQDVALRCDPISGHVSLYWYRQALGQGPEFLTYFNYEAQQDKSGLPNDRFSAERPEGSISTLTIQRTEQRDSAMYRCASSLGESGAVYEQYFGPGTRLTVT.

This clonotype was seen a few times. The chain is built from TRBV12-3 or TRBV12-4 and TRBJ2-3; weak D call: TRBD1 (5 bases). V was trimmed by 6 bases and J by 1 base, leaving 14 bases between them. The CDR3 totals 15 residues. The CDR3 bases are TGTGCCAGCAGCACAGGCTCTTGGGGCACAGATACGCAGTATTTT. Translation gives CASSTGSWGTDTQYF.

Comment on this clonotype: A read error may account for a junction end that differs from germline. The chain employs TRBV12-3 or TRBV12-4 and TRBJ2-5, with 9 bases fitting TRBD1. This CDR3 contains 14 residues. In nucleotides, the CDR3 is TGTGCCGGCAGTCGGACAGGGGAACAAGAGACCCAGTACTTC. Translated: CAGSRTGEQETQYF.

This sequence joins TRBV29-1 and TRBJ1-2; TRBD1 agrees at 10 bases. V lost 3 bases and J lost 5; bases outside the gene matches: 6. The CDR3 has 14 amino acids. Germline assignment: CDR1 SQVTM and CDR2 ANQGSEA. DNA of the CDR3: TGCAGCGTTGATGCGACAGGGGGCGCGTATGGCTACACCTTC. It translates to CSVDATGGAYGYTF.

The chain is built from TRBV5-4 and TRBJ2-1; 8 bases agree with TRBD2. Germline CDR1 is SGHNT and CDR2 is YYREEE (reference sequence). With V trimmed by 2 bases and J by 0 bases, 10 bases remained unmatched. The CDR3 is made up of 18 amino acids. CDR3 amino acids: CASSLGLAHSGSYNEQFF. The CDR3 DNA follows: TGTGCCAGCAGCTTAGGACTAGCCCACAGCGGCTCCTACAATGAGCAGTTCTTC.

This clonotype was detected only a few times. The V gene is TRBV11-1, the J gene TRBJ2-4; 8 bases align to TRBD2. The ends lost 0 bases at V and 13 bases at J; junction bases unmatched: 8. Germline CDR1 is SGHAT and CDR2 is FQDESV (reference sequence). The CDR3 loop spans 14 amino acids. In nucleotides, the CDR3 is TGTGCCAGCAGCTTAGCCGGAGCGGGAGTCAAGCAGTACTTC. Its translation is CASSLAGAGVKQYF.

The V call is TRBV5-5, the J call TRBJ2-1, with D perhaps matching TRBD1 (5 bases). There are 14 residues in the CDR3. Trimming pared 2 bases from V and 8 bases from J, leaving 14 bases between. CDR1 is SGHKS, CDR2 YYEKEE, per germline (reference sequence). The DNA for the CDR3 is TGTGCCAGCAGCTTATTTCCAGGGTTCGATGAGCAGTTCTTC. The encoded protein is CASSLFPGFDEQFF. Together with reference TRBV5-5 and TRBJ2-1, the CDR3 gives the full variable domain: DAGVTQSPTHLIKTRGQQVTLRCSPISGHKSVSWYQQVLGQGPQFIFQYYEKEERGRGNFPDRFSARQFPNYSSELNVNALLLGDSALYLCASSLFPGFDEQFFGPGTRLTVL.

The gene calls are TRBV10-3 and TRBJ1-2; D perhaps matches TRBD1 (6 bases). In germline, CDR1 is ENHRY, CDR2 SYGVKD. The CDR3 has 13 amino acids. Deletions cut 4 bases from V and 7 bases from J, with 13 bases between. CDR3 coding DNA: TGTGCCATCAGTGCGGGGGCTCGAAGTGGCTACACCTTC. This encodes CAISAGARSGYTF.

This chain uses TRBV6-5 with TRBJ2-5; TRBD2 matches 8 bases. The end of the DNA is better explained by TRBJ2-7, so the J call may be wrong. Germline V lookup: CDR1 MNHEY, CDR2 SVGAGI. The CDR3 covers 14 residues. The CDR3 reads CASRGGISGDEQYF. The CDR3 DNA reads TGTGCCAGCAGAGGGGGGATTAGCGGGGACGAGCAGTACTTC.

V gene TRBV28 combines with J gene TRBJ2-7; maybe TRBD2 (6 bases). V was clipped by 2 bases and J by 6 bases, with 8 bases between them. The germline V gene has CDR1 MDHEN and CDR2 SYDVKM. The CDR3 totals 12 residues. CDR3 DNA: TGTGCCAGCAGTTTACGGGAGTTCGAGCAGTACTTC. Translating gives CASSLREFEQYF.

This clonotype turned up a few times. The chain uses TRBV5-1 and TRBJ2-4, with D hard to call. The end of the DNA aligns better with TRBJ2-5, so the J call may be wrong. The CDR3 consists of 15 residues. Germline CDR1 reads SGHRS; CDR2 reads YFSETQ. The CDR3 sequence is CASSLRQTLGVTQYF. For the CDR3, the DNA is TGCGCCAGCAGCTTGAGGCAGACCCTTGGAGTGACCCAGTACTTC.

The rearrangement uses TRBV4-1 and TRBJ2-7; the D is unclear. The germline V and J ends were trimmed by 1 base and 7 bases, with 8 bases remaining between them. The CDR3 has 12 residues. Germline V CDR1 and CDR2: MGHRA, YSYEKL. In DNA, the CDR3 is TGCGCCAGCAGCCAAGTAGCTGAAGAGCAGTACTTC. Amino acids: CASSQVAEEQYF.

The chain employs TRBV11-2 and TRBJ2-5; 11 nucleotides agree with TRBD2. CDR1 SGHAT and CDR2 FQNNGV come from the germline V gene. The CDR3 is 15 amino acids. The trim removed 5 bases at V and 5 bases at J, leaving 7 bases unmatched. The CDR3 DNA is TGTGCCAGCAGCATTAGCGGGAGGGCCAGGGAGACCCAGTACTTC. Protein sequence: CASSISGRARETQYF.

This clonotype has more than one count but fewer than ten. One junction end disagrees with the germline gene, perhaps due to a read error. CDR3 DNA sequence: TGTGCTAGCAGCCAAAGCACTGAAGCTTTCTTT. This sequence encodes CASSQSTEAFF. This chain links TRBV12-3 or TRBV12-4 with TRBJ1-1; no clear D gene. The length of the CDR3 is 11 residues.

This clonotype was counted only a few times. The chain recombines TRBV6-5 with TRBJ1-1, with D tentatively TRBD1 (5 bases). The CDR3 has 16 amino acids. V was clipped by 10 bases and J by 4 bases, with 25 bases between them. Germline-derived CDR1 and CDR2 are MNHEY and SVGAGI. The CDR3 region is CANPVGTGLTGTEAFF. In nucleotides, the CDR3 is TGTGCCAACCCGGTTGGAACAGGACTAACCGGCACTGAAGCTTTCTTT.

V gene TRBV12-3 or TRBV12-4 combines with J gene TRBJ2-1; tentative D call: TRBD1 (6 bases). V was shortened by 6 bases and J by 9 bases, with 9 bases between the two germline ends. The CDR3 runs 11 residues. CDR3 protein: CASRGGSEQFF. The CDR3 coding sequence is TGTGCCAGCAGAGGGGGTTCTGAGCAGTTCTTC.

The chain uses TRBV7-2 and TRBJ2-7, with D hard to call. Germline V gene data show CDR1 as SGHTA and CDR2 as FQGNSA. This CDR3 has 13 amino acids. Trimming pared 5 bases from V and 4 bases from J, leaving 12 bases between. This CDR3 is CASSIDREYEQYF. Here the CDR3 DNA reads TGTGCCAGCAGCATCGACCGAGAATACGAGCAGTACTTC.

This clonotype was counted a few times. This chain uses TRBV6-1 with TRBJ2-6; weak D call: TRBD2 (5 bases). The germline V gene encodes CDR1 MNHNS and CDR2 SASEGT. This CDR3 contains 16 residues. Trimming removed 2 bases at V and 0 bases at J, with 8 bases between. CDR3 loop: CASSESRGSGANVLTF. CDR3 nucleotide sequence: TGTGCCAGCAGTGAATCCCGGGGCTCTGGGGCCAACGTCCTGACTTTC.

The V call is TRBV5-5, the J call TRBJ1-1; D remains ambiguous. The germline V gene has CDR1 SGHKS and CDR2 YYEKEE (reference sequence). The CDR3 extends over 14 amino acids. Deletions cut 6 bases from V and 1 base from J, with 13 bases between. CDR3 nucleotides: TGTGCCAGCAATCTAGGCGAGAAGAACACTGAAGCTTTCTTT. Protein: CASNLGEKNTEAFF. Looking up the rest from reference TRBV5-5 and TRBJ1-1 gives the full variable domain: DAGVTQSPTHLIKTRGQQVTLRCSPISGHKSVSWYQQVLGQGPQFIFQYYEKEERGRGNFPDRFSARQFPNYSSELNVNALLLGDSALYLCASNLGEKNTEAFFGQGTRLTVV.

This sequence joins TRBV5-1 and TRBJ2-3; D gene unclear. The germline V gene has CDR1 SGHRS and CDR2 YFSETQ. Trimming stripped 4 bases from V and 4 bases from J, with 7 bases between. The CDR3 has 12 residues. Here the CDR3 reads CASSPFSDTQYF. The DNA of the CDR3 is TGCGCCAGCAGCCCCTTTTCAGATACGCAGTATTTT.

CDR3: CASSYTGPANQPQHF. In DNA, the CDR3 is TGTGCCAGCAGTTACACAGGGCCTGCGAATCAGCCCCAGCATTTT. This rearrangement joins TRBV12-3 or TRBV12-4 to TRBJ1-5, with D possibly TRBD1 on 6 matching bases. Trimming removed 4 bases from V and 4 bases from J, with 14 bases in between. This CDR3 contains 15 residues.

Only a few counts were recorded for this clonotype. The rearrangement uses TRBV20-1 and TRBJ2-5, with 8 bases lining up with TRBD2. Trimming at V came to 3 bases and at J to 6 bases, leaving 6 bases not matched to a gene. The CDR3 length is 13 residues. The germline V gene has CDR1 DFQATT and CDR2 SNEGSKA (reference sequence). In DNA, the CDR3 is TGCAGTGCTAGCGGGGGGGCCGGAAAGACCCAGTACTTC. Translating gives CSASGGAGKTQYF.

The sample holds a few counts of this clonotype. The gene calls are TRBV29-1 and TRBJ2-1; D is unclear. Per the germline V gene, CDR1 is SQVTM and CDR2 is ANQGSEA. This CDR3 has 14 residues. V shed 7 bases and J shed 2 bases, with 15 bases lying between them. Here the CDR3 DNA reads TGCAGCGGATTGGAAAAGGGCCCCTACAATGAGCAGTTCTTC. Its protein is CSGLEKGPYNEQFF.

This clonotype was recorded a few times. The chain links TRBV27 to TRBJ2-7; TRBD1 matches 9 bases. V lost 6 bases to trimming and J lost 0 bases; unmatched junction nucleotides: 3. The CDR3 runs 14 residues. From germline, CDR1 is MNHEY and CDR2 SMNVEV (reference sequence). The CDR3 protein is CASRLQGASYEQYF. CDR3 nucleotides: TGTGCCAGCAGATTACAGGGGGCCTCCTACGAGCAGTACTTC.

This clonotype was detected ten times or more. The chain joins TRBV7-2 to TRBJ1-2; D may be TRBD1 (6 bases). V lost 1 base and J lost 8, with 11 bases in between. From germline, CDR1 is SGHTA and CDR2 FQGNSA. The CDR3 loop spans 13 amino acids. CDR3 DNA sequence: TGTGCCAGCAGCTTAGTTCCAGGGGACGGCTACACCTTC. Its protein is CASSLVPGDGYTF.

The V call is TRBV6-1, the J call TRBJ2-1; the D is unclear. Germline values: CDR1 MNHNS, CDR2 SASEGT. The V and J ends lost 11 bases and 0 bases respectively, with 5 bases between them. The CDR3 contains 11 residues. The CDR3, as DNA: TGTGCCGGCAACTCCTACAATGAGCAGTTCTTC. It is translated as CAGNSYNEQFF.

The CDR3 DNA reads as TGTGCCAGCACCGGGACCAACAATGAGCAGTTCTTC. It translates to CASTGTNNEQFF. The chain carries TRBV12-3 or TRBV12-4 and TRBJ2-1; the D call may be TRBD1 or TRBD2 (5 bases each). Trimming removed 7 bases at V and 5 bases at J, with 9 bases between. The CDR3 is 12 residues long.